The rows below give T cell receptor beta chains drawn from one sample of a study of beta chain features in type 1 diabetes. Generated by immunoSEQ multiplex PCR, the TCRdb table keeps only in-frame clones and is missing some. In the table there are under 250,000 clones, less than 35% of which are singletons. Sequencing was carried out using central memory CD4+ T cells from blood. Receptors originate from a man aged 25-45 years in good health. Each CDR3 is given with its conserved first and last residue. Each record gives: J gene, V gene, clone size, D gene, CDR3 protein, CDR3 DNA. The D gene is left open where the match is weak. Size values are once, few and many counts, or a class for expanded clones, and some rows have none.

J: TRBJ2-1; V: TRBV18; size: few; D: NA; CDR3: CASSPADSTQFF; DNA: TGTGCCAGCTCACCTGCGGACTCGACTCAGTTCTTC
J: TRBJ2-3; V: TRBV4-3; size: many; D: NA; CDR3: CASSLGGGGGTDTQYF; DNA: TGCGCCAGCAGCCTCGGTGGGGGCGGTGGGACAGATACGCAGTATTTT
J: TRBJ1-1; V: TRBV7-9; size: NA; D: NA; CDR3: CASSLSNTEAFF; DNA: TGTGCCAGCAGCTTAAGTAATACTGAAGCTTTCTTT
J: TRBJ2-5; V: TRBV5-4; size: NA; D: TRBD1; CDR3: CASSLAGGQGSQETQYF; DNA: TGTGCCAGCAGCTTGGCCGGGGGACAGGGGTCCCAAGAGACCCAGTACTTC
J: TRBJ2-1; V: TRBV5-1; size: NA; D: NA; CDR3: CASTPQGFTGDEQFF; DNA: TGCGCCAGCACCCCTCAGGGTTTCACGGGCGATGAGCAGTTCTTC
J: TRBJ2-5; V: TRBV7-7; size: few; D: TRBD1; CDR3: CASSSQGAGLETQYF; DNA: TGTGCCAGCAGCTCACAGGGGGCAGGGCTGGAGACCCAGTACTTC
J: TRBJ1-2; V: TRBV10-3; size: few; D: NA; CDR3: CAISERVDGYTF; DNA: TGTGCCATCAGTGAGAGGGTTGATGGCTACACCTTC
J: TRBJ2-5; V: TRBV4-2; size: NA; D: TRBD2; CDR3: CASSQEPGLASQETQYF; DNA: TGTGCCAGCAGCCAAGAGCCAGGACTAGCATCCCAAGAGACCCAGTACTTC
J: TRBJ1-4; V: TRBV2; size: NA; D: NA; CDR3: CASERANEKLFF; DNA: TGTGCCAGCGAACGAGCTAATGAAAAACTGTTTTTT
J: TRBJ2-2; V: TRBV14; size: few; D: NA; CDR3: CASSRGSPGTGELFF; DNA: TGTGCCAGCAGCCGGGGCTCCCCAGGCACCGGGGAGCTGTTTTTT
J: TRBJ2-7; V: TRBV18; size: NA; D: NA; CDR3: CASSLGHSYEQYF; DNA: TGTGCCAGCTCCCTTGGACATTCCTACGAGCAGTACTTC
J: TRBJ2-7; V: TRBV30; size: few; D: NA; CDR3: CAWDSSYEQYF; DNA: TGTGCCTGGGACAGCTCCTACGAGCAGTACTTC
J: TRBJ2-5; V: TRBV28; size: few; D: NA; CDR3: CASSRINTQYF; DNA: TGTGCCAGCAGTCGTATTAATACCCAGTACTTC
J: TRBJ2-7; V: TRBV20-1; size: NA; D: NA; CDR3: CSARRSDEQYF; DNA: TGCAGTGCTAGAAGGTCGGACGAGCAGTACTTC
J: TRBJ2-7; V: TRBV11-2; size: few; D: NA; CDR3: CASSGGPSYEQYF; DNA: TGTGCCAGCAGCGGGGGGCCCTCCTACGAGCAGTACTTC
J: TRBJ2-5; V: TRBV15; size: NA; D: NA; CDR3: CATSRDTKETQYF; DNA: TGTGCCACCAGCAGAGATACGAAAGAGACCCAGTACTTC
J: TRBJ2-2; V: TRBV2; size: NA; D: NA; CDR3: CASNREDTGELFF; DNA: TGTGCCAGCAACAGGGAGGACACCGGGGAGCTGTTTTTT
J: TRBJ2-1; V: TRBV7-9; size: few; D: NA; CDR3: CAAPQGDNEQFF; DNA: TGTGCCGCACCACAGGGAGACAATGAGCAGTTCTTC
J: TRBJ2-7; V: TRBV11-2; size: NA; D: NA; CDR3: CASSLGTLYEQYF; DNA: TGTGCCAGCAGCTTGGGCACCCTCTACGAGCAGTACTTC
J: TRBJ2-5; V: TRBV5-1; size: NA; D: NA; CDR3: CASSLGPGETQYF; DNA: TGCGCCAGCAGCTTGGGACCAGGGGAGACCCAGTACTTC
J: TRBJ1-5; V: TRBV9; size: NA; D: TRBD1; CDR3: CASSVGTGDQPQHF; DNA: TGTGCCAGCAGCGTAGGGACAGGGGATCAGCCCCAGCATTTT
J: TRBJ1-1; V: TRBV9; size: few; D: NA; CDR3: CASSPRENTRNTEAFF; DNA: TGTGCCAGCAGCCCTCGTGAAAATACGAGGAACACTGAAGCTTTCTTT
J: TRBJ1-2; V: TRBV9; size: few; D: NA; CDR3: CASSVEARGIGYTF; DNA: TGTGCCAGCAGCGTAGAGGCGAGGGGAATCGGCTACACCTTC
J: TRBJ2-5; V: TRBV5-1; size: few; D: NA; CDR3: CASSLRPSGETQYF; DNA: TGCGCCAGCAGCTTGAGGCCCAGCGGAGAGACCCAGTACTTC
J: TRBJ2-1; V: TRBV13; size: NA; D: NA; CDR3: CASSLGRGGSYNEQFF; DNA: TGTGCCAGCAGCTTAGGCCGGGGAGGCTCCTACAATGAGCAGTTCTTC
J: TRBJ2-7; V: TRBV14; size: few; D: TRBD2; CDR3: CASSQVFGRSSYEQYF; DNA: TGTGCCAGCAGCCAAGTTTTCGGGAGGAGCTCCTACGAGCAGTACTTC
J: TRBJ1-2; V: TRBV9; size: NA; D: NA; CDR3: CSSSALRANYGYTF; DNA: TGTTCATCATCTGCTCTGAGGGCTAACTATGGCTACACCTTC
J: TRBJ2-7; V: TRBV18; size: few; D: TRBD2; CDR3: CASSANSGTSGSEQYF; DNA: TGTGCCAGCTCAGCGAACTCCGGGACTAGCGGGAGCGAGCAGTACTTC
J: TRBJ2-1; V: TRBV29-1; size: NA; D: TRBD2; CDR3: CSAPSGMIHEQFF; DNA: TGCAGCGCCCCAAGCGGGATGATTCACGAGCAGTTCTTC
J: TRBJ1-1; V: TRBV29-1; size: NA; D: NA; CDR3: CSVSGADTEAFF; DNA: TGCAGCGTTTCGGGGGCCGACACTGAAGCTTTCTTT
J: TRBJ2-3; V: TRBV30; size: NA; D: NA; CDR3: CAWQSDTLGVQYF; DNA: TGTGCCTGGCAATCAGACACCTTAGGGGTGCAGTATTTT
J: TRBJ2-6; V: TRBV6-5; size: few; D: NA; CDR3: CASTIMGGANVLTF; DNA: TGTGCCAGCACCATCATGGGTGGGGCCAACGTCCTGACTTTC
J: TRBJ2-1; V: TRBV28; size: many; D: TRBD2; CDR3: CASSSLRLAGNNEQFF; DNA: TGTGCCAGCAGTTCCCTGAGGTTAGCGGGAAACAATGAGCAGTTCTTC
J: TRBJ2-7; V: TRBV19; size: many; D: TRBD1; CDR3: CASAQGASYEQYF; DNA: TGTGCCAGTGCACAGGGGGCATCCTACGAGCAGTACTTC
J: TRBJ2-7; V: TRBV5-1; size: once; D: TRBD1; CDR3: CASSGTGVIYEQYF; DNA: TGCGCCAGCAGCGGGACAGGGGTAATCTACGAGCAGTACTTC
J: TRBJ2-3; V: TRBV27; size: NA; D: NA; CDR3: CASSRGDTRTQYF; DNA: TGTGCCAGCAGTCGGGGGGACACGAGAACGCAGTATTTT
J: TRBJ2-5; V: TRBV29-1; size: NA; D: NA; CDR3: CSVEKDYGLLGPQETQYF; DNA: TGCAGCGTTGAAAAAGACTACGGCCTTCTTGGGCCGCAAGAGACCCAGTACTTC
J: TRBJ2-5; V: TRBV28; size: NA; D: TRBD1; CDR3: CASTKDRVETQYF; DNA: TGTGCCAGCACTAAGGACAGGGTAGAGACCCAGTACTTC
J: TRBJ2-1; V: TRBV15; size: NA; D: NA; CDR3: CATSSSASSYNEQFF; DNA: TGTGCCACCAGCAGTAGCGCGAGCTCCTACAATGAGCAGTTCTTC
J: TRBJ2-3; V: TRBV18; size: few; D: TRBD1; CDR3: CASYLPGTGPTDTQYF; DNA: TGTGCCAGCTACCTCCCCGGGACAGGACCCACAGATACGCAGTATTTT
J: TRBJ1-5; V: TRBV28; size: NA; D: NA; CDR3: CASSWQDNQPQHF; DNA: TGTGCCAGCAGTTGGCAGGACAATCAGCCCCAGCATTTT